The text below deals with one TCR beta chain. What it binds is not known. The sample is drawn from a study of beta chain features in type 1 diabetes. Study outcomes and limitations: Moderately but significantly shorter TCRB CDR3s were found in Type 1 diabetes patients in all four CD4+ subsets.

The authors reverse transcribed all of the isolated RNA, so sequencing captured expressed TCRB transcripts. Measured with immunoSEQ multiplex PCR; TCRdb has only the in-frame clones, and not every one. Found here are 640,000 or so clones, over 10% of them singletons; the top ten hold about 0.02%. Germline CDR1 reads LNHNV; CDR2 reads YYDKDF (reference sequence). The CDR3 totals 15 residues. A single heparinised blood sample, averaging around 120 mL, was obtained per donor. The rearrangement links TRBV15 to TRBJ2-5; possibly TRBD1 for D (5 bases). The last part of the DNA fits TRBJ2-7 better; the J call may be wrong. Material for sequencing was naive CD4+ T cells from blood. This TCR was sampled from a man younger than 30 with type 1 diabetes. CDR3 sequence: CATSRVGPGAYEQYF. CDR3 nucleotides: TGTGCCACCAGCAGAGTGGGGCCAGGAGCCTACGAGCAGTACTTC.